This entry lists 14 T cell receptor beta chains sequenced from one sample in a study of control samples from healthy donors and cancer patients. Clones were sequenced by immunoSEQ multiplex PCR, and TCRdb holds only the in-frame ones, with some missing. Here the sample spans 140,000 to 150,000 clones, approximately 92% being singletons. Sequenced: blood. Source of these receptors: a man aged 30 to 45 in good health.

The V gene is TRBV7-9, the J gene TRBJ1-6; D might be TRBD1 (5 bases). The CDR3 extends over 17 amino acids. Trimming removed 1 base from V and 5 bases from J, with 15 bases in between. Germline-derived CDR1 and CDR2 are SEHNR and FQNEAQ (reference sequence). DNA for the CDR3: TGTGCCAGCAGCTTAGATGTCGGGGGGTCCCATAATTCACCCCTCCACTTT. Amino acids: CASSLDVGGSHNSPLHF.

This clone was found once. This CDR3 reads CASSILADYGYTF. CDR3 bases: TGTGCCAGTAGTATTTTGGCAGATTATGGCTACACCTTC. J is TRBJ1-2 and V is TRBV19; unclear D gene. Trimming left V 3 bases short and J 5 bases short, with 10 bases between. In germline, CDR1 is LNHDA, CDR2 SQIVND (reference sequence). There are 13 residues in the CDR3.

This rearrangement joins TRBV5-1 to TRBJ1-1; no clear D gene. Between the trimmed V and J ends, which lost 2 bases and 0 bases, there was a span of 8 bases. Germline lookup yields CDR1 SGHRS and CDR2 YFSETQ. The CDR3 consists of 14 residues. CDR3: CASSLGPMNTEAFF. The CDR3 DNA reads as TGCGCCAGCAGCTTAGGACCCATGAACACTGAAGCTTTCTTT.

This clone has a single count. This sequence joins TRBV7-9 and TRBJ2-5; 9 bases fit TRBD1. Germline V gene sequence: CDR1 SEHNR, CDR2 FQNEAQ (reference sequence). The CDR3 runs 15 residues. The V gene end was trimmed by 1 base and the J gene end by 1 base; junction bases not matched to a gene: 1. For the CDR3, the DNA is TGTGCCAGCAGCTTAGTGGACAGGGGCCAAGAGACCCAGTACTTC. Protein product: CASSLVDRGQETQYF.

This chain joins TRBV12-5 and TRBJ1-3, with 9 bases identical to TRBD1. The germline gives CDR1 LGHNT, CDR2 FRNRAP. After removal of 0 bases from V and 6 bases from J, the junction contained 3 bases not matched to a gene. This CDR3 spans 15 amino acids. This CDR3 is CASGLVTGGVNTIYF. The CDR3 DNA sequence: TGTGCTAGTGGTTTGGTTACAGGGGGCGTAAACACCATATATTTT.

This sequence joins TRBV12-1 and TRBJ2-1; the table calls TRBD2, which could not be checked here. TRBV12-1 has pseudogene status. The CDR3 spans 17 residues. CDR3 loop: CASSFARQAGGYNEQFF. CDR3 sequence (DNA): TGTGCCAGCAGCTTTGCGCGTCAAGCGGGGGGCTACAATGAGCAGTTCTTC.

The chain couples TRBV27 to TRBJ1-3; D is unclear. V lost 0 bases and J lost 4, with 1 base in between. This CDR3 region has 12 residues. CDR1 MNHEY and CDR2 SMNVEV come from the germline V gene (reference sequence). The CDR3 DNA is TGTGCCAGCAGTTTATCAGGAAACACCATATATTTT. Translating gives CASSLSGNTIYF.

V usage is TRBV2 and J usage is TRBJ1-5; weak D call: TRBD1 (6 bases). Trimming pared 1 base from V and 3 bases from J, leaving 10 bases between. CDR3 length: 15 amino acids. CDR1 SNHLY and CDR2 FYNNEI come from the germline V gene. The CDR3 loop is CASSEGSGVNQPQHF. The CDR3 DNA reads TGTGCCAGCAGTGAAGGATCAGGGGTCAATCAGCCCCAGCATTTT. The full variable domain, with the rest looked up from reference TRBV2 and TRBJ1-5, is EPEVTQTPSHQVTQMGQEVILRCVPISNHLYFYWYRQILGQKVEFLVSFYNNEISEKSEIFDDQFSVERPDGSNFTLKIRSTKLEDSAMYFCASSEGSGVNQPQHFGDGTRLSIL.

This sequence joins TRBV7-8 and TRBJ2-2; 9 bases fit TRBD2. CDR3 length: 18 residues. The V gene's germline CDR1 is SGHVS and CDR2 FQNEAQ. With 0 bases clipped from V and 2 bases from J, the junction kept 7 bases outside the gene matches. The DNA for the CDR3 is TGTGCCAGCAGCTTAGCAGGTAGCGGGGGCCCAAACACCGGGGAGCTGTTTTTT. Translation: CASSLAGSGGPNTGELFF.

The chain combines TRBV5-1 with TRBJ2-3, with unresolved D. V was pared by 4 bases and J by 1 base, with 7 bases between. This CDR3 comprises 13 residues. Germline loops: CDR1 SGHRS, CDR2 YFSETQ. CDR3 sequence reads: CASSPDGTDTQYF. The CDR3 nucleotides read TGCGCCAGCAGCCCAGACGGCACAGATACGCAGTATTTT.

CDR3 sequence: CASSFPYEQYF. The DNA for the CDR3 is TGCGCCAGCAGCTTCCCCTACGAGCAGTACTTC. The chain is built from TRBV5-1 and TRBJ2-7; the D is unclear. Germline CDR1 reads SGHRS; CDR2 reads YFSETQ. Trimming removed 2 bases from V and 2 bases from J, with 2 bases in between. The CDR3 consists of 11 residues.

The chain couples TRBV7-2 to TRBJ2-3, with D uncertain. Germline V lookup: CDR1 SGHTA, CDR2 FQGNSA. The CDR3 consists of 12 residues. The ends were cut back, 3 bases at V and 6 bases at J, with 7 bases in the middle. CDR3 DNA: TGTGCCAGCAGCTTCCTCTTGGATACGCAGTATTTT. This encodes CASSFLLDTQYF.

This clone was counted only a few times. This chain joins TRBV30 and TRBJ2-3; 7 bases align to TRBD1. The CDR3 has 11 residues. V trimming: 4 bases; J trimming: 6 bases; junction bases outside the gene matches: 1. Germline CDR1 GTSNPN, CDR2 SVGIG (reference sequence). CDR3 DNA: TGTGCCTGGAAGGGGGCGGATACGCAGTATTTT. As protein: CAWKGADTQYF.

This clone was detected only a few times. The chain has TRBV2 and TRBJ2-1; 11 nucleotides agree with TRBD2. There are 14 residues in the CDR3. Trimming removed 3 bases from V and 9 bases from J; junction bases left unmatched: 4. Germline CDR1 reads SNHLY; CDR2 reads FYNNEI. For the CDR3, the DNA is TGTGCCAGCAGTGATTTAGCGGGGGGGTCTGAGCAGTTCTTC. It codes for CASSDLAGGSEQFF.